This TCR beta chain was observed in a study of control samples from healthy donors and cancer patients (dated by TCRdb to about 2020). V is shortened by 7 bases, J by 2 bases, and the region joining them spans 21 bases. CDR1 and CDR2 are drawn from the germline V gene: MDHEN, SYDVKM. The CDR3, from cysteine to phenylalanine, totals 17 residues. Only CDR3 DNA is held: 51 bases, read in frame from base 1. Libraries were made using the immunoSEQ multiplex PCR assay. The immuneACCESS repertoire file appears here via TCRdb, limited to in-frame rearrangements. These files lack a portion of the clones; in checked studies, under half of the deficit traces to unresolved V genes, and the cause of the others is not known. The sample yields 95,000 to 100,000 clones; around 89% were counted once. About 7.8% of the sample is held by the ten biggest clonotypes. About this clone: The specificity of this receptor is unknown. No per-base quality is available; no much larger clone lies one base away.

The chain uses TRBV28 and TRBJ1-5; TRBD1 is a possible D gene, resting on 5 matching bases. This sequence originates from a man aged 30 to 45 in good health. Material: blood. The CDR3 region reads CASNVRWWGKGNQPQHF. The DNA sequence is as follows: TGTGCCAGCAATGTCAGGTGGTGGGGGAAGGGCAATCAGCCCCAGCATTTT. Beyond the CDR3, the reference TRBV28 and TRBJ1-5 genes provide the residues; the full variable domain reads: DVKVTQSSRYLVKRTGEKVFLECVQDMDHENMFWYRQDPGLGLRLIYFSYDVKMKEKGDIPEGYSVSREKKERFSLILESASTNQTSMYLCASNVRWWGKGNQPQHFGDGTRLSIL.